The clone carrying this T cell receptor beta chain was detected only a few times. PCR used 60 Vbeta primers and 13 Jbeta primers. The protocol was immunoSEQ multiplex PCR, while the TCRdb copy is restricted to in-frame clones and leaves out a portion. Found here are some 120,000 clones, 75% to 80% of them singletons; the top ten hold approximately 6%. The sample belongs to a study of cytomegalovirus exposure and HLA in healthy donors. The germline gives CDR1 MDHEN, CDR2 SYDVKM. The CDR3 loop spans 13 amino acids. V trimming: 6 bases; J trimming: 6 bases; junction bases outside the gene matches: 7. The sample taken for sequencing was PBMCs. The rearrangement uses TRBV28 and TRBJ2-7; 8 bases are a match to TRBD1. The sequence derives from a woman aged 40 to 49 in good health and CMV-seronegative. CDR3 nucleotide sequence: TGTGCCAGCAGCACATCACAGGGGGGCGAGCAGTACTTC. Translation gives CASSTSQGGEQYF. The whole variable domain, filled in from reference TRBV28 and TRBJ2-7, reads DVKVTQSSRYLVKRTGEKVFLECVQDMDHENMFWYRQDPGLGLRLIYFSYDVKMKEKGDIPEGYSVSREKKERFSLILESASTNQTSMYLCASSTSQGGEQYFGPGTRLTVT.